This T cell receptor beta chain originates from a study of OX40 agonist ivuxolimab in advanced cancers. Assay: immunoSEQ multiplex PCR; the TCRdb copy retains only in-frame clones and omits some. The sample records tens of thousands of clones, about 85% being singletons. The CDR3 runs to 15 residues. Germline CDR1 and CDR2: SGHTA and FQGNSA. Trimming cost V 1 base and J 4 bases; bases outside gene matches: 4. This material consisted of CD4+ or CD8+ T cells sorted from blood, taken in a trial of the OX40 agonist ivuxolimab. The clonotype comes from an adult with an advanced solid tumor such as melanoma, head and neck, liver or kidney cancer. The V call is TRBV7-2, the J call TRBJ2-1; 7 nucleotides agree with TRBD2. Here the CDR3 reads CASSLGASGYNEQFF. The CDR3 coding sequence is TGTGCCAGCAGCTTAGGGGCTAGCGGTTACAATGAGCAGTTCTTC.